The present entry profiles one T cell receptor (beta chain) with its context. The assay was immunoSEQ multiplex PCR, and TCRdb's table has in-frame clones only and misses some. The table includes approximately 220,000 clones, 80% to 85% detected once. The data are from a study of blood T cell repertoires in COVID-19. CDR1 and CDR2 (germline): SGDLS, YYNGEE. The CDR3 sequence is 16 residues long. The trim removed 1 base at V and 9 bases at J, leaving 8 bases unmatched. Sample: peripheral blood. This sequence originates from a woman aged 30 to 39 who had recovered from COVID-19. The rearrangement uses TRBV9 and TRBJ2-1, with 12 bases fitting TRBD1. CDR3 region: CASSVTGDRGHGEQFF. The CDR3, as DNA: TGTGCCAGCAGCGTAACCGGGGACAGGGGGCACGGTGAGCAGTTCTTC.